This T cell receptor (beta chain) was captured in a study of blood T cell repertoires in COVID-19. Authors' processing steps: The authors estimated nucleated cell counts from reference gene primer amplification. Using immunoSEQ multiplex PCR, the repertoire was profiled, and TCRdb retains in-frame clones only, with some absent. The V and J calls and clone size are taken from that table; D and trimming were inferred from the DNA. The sample holds 35,000 to 50,000 clones, around three quarters seen once. The germline V gene encodes CDR1 SGHTA and CDR2 FQGNSA. V trimming: 1 base; J trimming: 6 bases; junction bases outside the gene matches: 6. This CDR3 spans 16 amino acids.

The sequence was obtained from an elderly man with acute or convalescent COVID-19. The gene calls are TRBV7-2 and TRBJ2-5; 12 nucleotides agree with TRBD2. The sequencing sample was made of peripheral blood. Here the CDR3 DNA reads TGTGCCAGCAGCTTAGGTCTAGCGGGAGGGGGAAAGACCCAGTACTTC. Protein sequence: CASSLGLAGGGKTQYF.